Following are 2 T cell receptor beta chains from one sample sequenced in a study of T-cell reconstitution after alpha-beta-depleted transplantation in children. TCRbeta library construction was performed incorporating unique molecular identifiers. TCRdb re-called the PCR reads with MiXCR, one entry per CDR3 protein. The table has some 840,000 distinct CDR3 sequences, under 20% seen once. The sample was PBMCs, mostly from graft donor cells, taken 360 days after TCRalphabeta/CD19-depleted stem cell transplant. Every receptor here comes from a male patient younger than 18 who had a stem cell transplant for acute lymphoblastic leukemia, so the T cells may come from the graft donor.

The chain combines TRBV29-1 with TRBJ1-5; D gene unclear. The V end was cut by 6 bases, the J end by 5 bases, with 23 bases between. Germline values: CDR1 SQVTM, CDR2 ANQGSEA. The CDR3 has 16 amino acids. CDR3 DNA: TGCAGCGTCCCTGGCAGCTACCTACGGAAGGATCAGCCCCAGCATTTT. Translation gives CSVPGSYLRKDQPQHF.

This clonotype showed up many times. The gene calls are TRBV10-3 and TRBJ2-7; TRBD2 agrees at 8 bases. Germline V gene sequence: CDR1 ENHRY, CDR2 SYGVKD. The V and J ends lost 10 bases and 3 bases, in that order; junction bases with no gene match: 5. The length of the CDR3 is 12 residues. The CDR3 DNA reads as TGTGCCACGACGGGACTAGACTACGAGCAGTACTTC. It is translated as CATTGLDYEQYF.